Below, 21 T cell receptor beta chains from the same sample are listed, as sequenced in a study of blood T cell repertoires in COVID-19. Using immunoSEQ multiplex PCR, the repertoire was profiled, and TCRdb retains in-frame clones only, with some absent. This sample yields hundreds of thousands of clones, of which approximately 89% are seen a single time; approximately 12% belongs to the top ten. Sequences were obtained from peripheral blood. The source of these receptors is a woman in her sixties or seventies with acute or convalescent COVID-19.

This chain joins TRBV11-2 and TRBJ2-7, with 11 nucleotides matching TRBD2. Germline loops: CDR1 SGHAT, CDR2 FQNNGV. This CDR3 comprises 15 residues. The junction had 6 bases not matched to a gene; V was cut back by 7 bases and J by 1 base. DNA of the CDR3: TGTGCCAGCAAACTAGCGGGGGTCCTTTCCTACGAGCAGTACTTC. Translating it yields CASKLAGVLSYEQYF.

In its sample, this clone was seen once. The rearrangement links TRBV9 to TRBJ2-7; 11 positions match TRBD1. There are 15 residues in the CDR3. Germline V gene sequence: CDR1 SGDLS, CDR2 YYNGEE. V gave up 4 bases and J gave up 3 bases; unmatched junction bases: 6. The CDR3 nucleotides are TGTGCCAGCAGCCCCGGGACAGGGGGATACTACGAGCAGTACTTC. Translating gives CASSPGTGGYYEQYF.

The CDR3 DNA is TGTGCCAGCAGCTTAAGCTCCGGACAGCTACTACGAGGCTACACCTTC. The encoded protein is CASSLSSGQLLRGYTF. The gene calls are TRBV7-9 and TRBJ1-2, with D possibly TRBD1 on 6 matching bases. Germline V CDR1 and CDR2: SEHNR, FQNEAQ (reference sequence). The CDR3 sequence is 16 residues long. V was trimmed by 2 bases and J by 8 bases, leaving 21 bases between them.

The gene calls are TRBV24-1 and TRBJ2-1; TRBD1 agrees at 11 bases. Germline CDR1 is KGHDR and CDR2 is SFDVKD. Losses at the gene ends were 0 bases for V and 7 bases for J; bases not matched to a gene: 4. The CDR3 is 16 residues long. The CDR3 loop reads CATSDLQGTGGNEQFF. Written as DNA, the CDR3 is TGTGCCACCAGTGATTTGCAGGGGACAGGGGGGAATGAGCAGTTCTTC.

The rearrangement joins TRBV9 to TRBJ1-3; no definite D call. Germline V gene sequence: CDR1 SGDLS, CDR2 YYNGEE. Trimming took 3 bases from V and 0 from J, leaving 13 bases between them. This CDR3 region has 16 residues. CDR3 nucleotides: TGTGCCAGCAGCGGAACTTGGGCACGCTCTGGAAACACCATATATTTT. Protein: CASSGTWARSGNTIYF. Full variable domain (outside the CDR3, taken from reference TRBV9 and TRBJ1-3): DSGVTQTPKHLITATGQRVTLRCSPRSGDLSVYWYQQSLDQGLQFLIQYYNGEERAKGNILERFSAQQFPDLHSELNLSSLELGDSALYFCASSGTWARSGNTIYFGEGSWLTVV.

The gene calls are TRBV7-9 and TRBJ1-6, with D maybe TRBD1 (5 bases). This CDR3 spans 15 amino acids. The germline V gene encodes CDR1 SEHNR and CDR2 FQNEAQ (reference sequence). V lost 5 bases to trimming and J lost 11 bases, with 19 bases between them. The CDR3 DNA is TGTGCCAGCAGCCCCCACTCCGTCCAGGGTGCACCCCTCCACTTT. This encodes CASSPHSVQGAPLHF.

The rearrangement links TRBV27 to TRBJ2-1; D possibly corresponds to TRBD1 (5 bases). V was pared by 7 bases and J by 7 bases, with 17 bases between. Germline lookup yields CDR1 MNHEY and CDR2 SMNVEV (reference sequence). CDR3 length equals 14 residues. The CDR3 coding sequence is TGTGCCAGCAAGACGGTTAGGGGCCGGAATGAGCAGTTCTTC. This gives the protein CASKTVRGRNEQFF.

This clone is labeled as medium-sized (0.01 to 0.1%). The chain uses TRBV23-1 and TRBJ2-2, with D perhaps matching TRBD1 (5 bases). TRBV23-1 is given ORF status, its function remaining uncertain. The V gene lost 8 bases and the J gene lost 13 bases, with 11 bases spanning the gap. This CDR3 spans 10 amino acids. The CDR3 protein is CASVRQGLFF. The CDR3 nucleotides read TGCGCCAGCGTCCGTCAGGGGCTGTTTTTT.

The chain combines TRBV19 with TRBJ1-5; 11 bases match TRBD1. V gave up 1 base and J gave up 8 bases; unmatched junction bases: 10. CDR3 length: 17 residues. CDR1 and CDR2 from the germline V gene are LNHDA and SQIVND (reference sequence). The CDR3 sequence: CASSIAPDRGRKEPQHF. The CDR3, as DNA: TGTGCCAGTAGTATAGCCCCGGACAGGGGGCGTAAAGAGCCCCAGCATTTT.

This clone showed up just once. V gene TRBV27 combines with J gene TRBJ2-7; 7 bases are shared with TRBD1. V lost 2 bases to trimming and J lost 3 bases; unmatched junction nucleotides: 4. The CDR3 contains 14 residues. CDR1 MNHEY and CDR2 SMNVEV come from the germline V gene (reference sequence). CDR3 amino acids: CASSLRGQIYEQYF. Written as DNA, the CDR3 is TGTGCCAGCAGTTTAAGGGGACAGATCTACGAGCAGTACTTC.

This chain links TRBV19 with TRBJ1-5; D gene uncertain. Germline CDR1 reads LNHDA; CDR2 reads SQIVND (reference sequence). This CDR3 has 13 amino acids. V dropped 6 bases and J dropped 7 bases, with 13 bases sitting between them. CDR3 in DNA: TGTGCCAGTAGGAATTCGGGAACCCAGCCCCAGCATTTT. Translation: CASRNSGTQPQHF.

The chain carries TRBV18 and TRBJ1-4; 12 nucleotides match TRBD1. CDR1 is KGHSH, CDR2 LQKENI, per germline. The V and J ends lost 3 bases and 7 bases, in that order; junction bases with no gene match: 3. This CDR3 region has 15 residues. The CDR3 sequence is CASSPWDRGPEKLFF. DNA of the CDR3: TGTGCCAGCTCACCTTGGGACAGGGGGCCTGAAAAACTGTTTTTT.

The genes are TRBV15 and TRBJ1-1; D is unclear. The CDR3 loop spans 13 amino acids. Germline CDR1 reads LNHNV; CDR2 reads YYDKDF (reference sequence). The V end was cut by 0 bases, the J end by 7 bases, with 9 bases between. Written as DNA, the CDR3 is TGTGCCACCAGCAGAGATCCGGGAGATGAAGCTTTCTTT. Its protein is CATSRDPGDEAFF.

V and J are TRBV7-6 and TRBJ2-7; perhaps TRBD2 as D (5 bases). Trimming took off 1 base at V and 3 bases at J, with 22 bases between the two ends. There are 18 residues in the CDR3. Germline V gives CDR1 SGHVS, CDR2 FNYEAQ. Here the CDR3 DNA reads TGTGCCAGCAGCTTAGGCTCTTCTCGGGCGGGTGGCCTCTACGAGCAGTACTTC. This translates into CASSLGSSRAGGLYEQYF.

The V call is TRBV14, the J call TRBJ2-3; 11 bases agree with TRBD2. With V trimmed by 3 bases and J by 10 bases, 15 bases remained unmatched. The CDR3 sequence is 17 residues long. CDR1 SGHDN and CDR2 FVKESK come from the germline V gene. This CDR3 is CASSHLDLAGGPEAQYF. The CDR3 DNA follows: TGTGCCAGCAGCCATCTCGATCTAGCGGGAGGCCCCGAGGCGCAGTATTTT.

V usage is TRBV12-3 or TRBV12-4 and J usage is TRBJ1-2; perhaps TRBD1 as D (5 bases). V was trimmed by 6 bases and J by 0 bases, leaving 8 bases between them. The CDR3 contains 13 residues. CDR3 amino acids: CASSPTANYGYTF. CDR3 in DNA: TGTGCCAGCAGCCCGACAGCTAACTATGGCTACACCTTC.

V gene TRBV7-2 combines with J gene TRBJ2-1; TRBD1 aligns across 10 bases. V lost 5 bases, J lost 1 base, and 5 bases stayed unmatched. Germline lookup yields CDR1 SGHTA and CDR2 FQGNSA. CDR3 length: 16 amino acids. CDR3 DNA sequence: TGTGCCAGCAGCCCCCGGACAGGGGGTTCCTACAATGAGCAGTTCTTC. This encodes CASSPRTGGSYNEQFF.

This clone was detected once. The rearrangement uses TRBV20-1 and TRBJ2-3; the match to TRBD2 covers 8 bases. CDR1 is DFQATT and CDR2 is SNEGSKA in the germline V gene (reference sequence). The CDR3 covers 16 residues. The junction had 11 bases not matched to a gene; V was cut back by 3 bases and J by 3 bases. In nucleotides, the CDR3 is TGCAGTGCTAGTGATGCGGGAGGAAGGAAGACAGATACGCAGTATTTT. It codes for CSASDAGGRKTDTQYF.

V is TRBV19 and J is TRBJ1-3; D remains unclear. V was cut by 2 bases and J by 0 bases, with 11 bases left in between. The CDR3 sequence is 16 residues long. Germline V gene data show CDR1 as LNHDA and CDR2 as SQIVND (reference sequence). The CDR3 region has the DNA TGTGCCAGTAGTATATATGGGCTAAGCTCTGGAAACACCATATATTTT. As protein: CASSIYGLSSGNTIYF. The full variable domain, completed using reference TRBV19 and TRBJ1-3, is DGGITQSPKYLFRKEGQNVTLSCEQNLNHDAMYWYRQDPGQGLRLIYYSQIVNDFQKGDIAEGYSVSREKKESFPLTVTSAQKNPTAFYLCASSIYGLSSGNTIYFGEGSWLTVV.

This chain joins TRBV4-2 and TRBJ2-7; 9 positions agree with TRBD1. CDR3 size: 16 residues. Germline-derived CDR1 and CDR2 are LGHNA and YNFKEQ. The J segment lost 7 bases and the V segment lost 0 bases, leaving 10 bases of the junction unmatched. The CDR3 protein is CASSQEVEQGAGEQYF. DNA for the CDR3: TGTGCCAGCAGCCAAGAAGTGGAACAGGGGGCGGGGGAGCAGTACTTC.

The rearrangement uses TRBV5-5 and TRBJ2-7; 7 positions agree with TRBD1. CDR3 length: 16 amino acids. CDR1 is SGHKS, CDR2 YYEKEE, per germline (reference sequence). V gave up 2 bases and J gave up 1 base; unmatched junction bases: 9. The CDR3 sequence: CASSFGQVRLSYEQYF. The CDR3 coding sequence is TGTGCCAGCAGCTTCGGACAGGTTCGGTTGTCCTACGAGCAGTACTTC.